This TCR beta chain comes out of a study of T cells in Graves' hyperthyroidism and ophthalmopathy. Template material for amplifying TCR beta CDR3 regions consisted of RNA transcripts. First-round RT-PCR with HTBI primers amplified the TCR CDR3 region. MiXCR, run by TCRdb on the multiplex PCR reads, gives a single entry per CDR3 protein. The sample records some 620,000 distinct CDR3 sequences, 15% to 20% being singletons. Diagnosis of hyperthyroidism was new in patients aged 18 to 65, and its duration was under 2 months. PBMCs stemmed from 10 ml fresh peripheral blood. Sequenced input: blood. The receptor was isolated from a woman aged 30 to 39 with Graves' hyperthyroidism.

CDR3: CASNADSTGVEQYF. DNA for the CDR3: TGCGCCAGCAACGCCGATTCTACAGGGGTCGAGCAGTACTTC. V usage is TRBV5-1 and J usage is TRBJ2-7; 7 nucleotides line up with TRBD1. The V gene's germline CDR1 is SGHRS and CDR2 YFSETQ. This CDR3 comprises 14 residues. V shed 6 bases, J shed 6 bases, and the junction held 12 bases outside the gene matches.